This T cell receptor (beta chain) was identified during a study of T cells in Graves' hyperthyroidism and ophthalmopathy. Researchers amplified the TCR beta CDR3 regions from RNA transcripts. First-round RT-PCR of the TCR CDR3 relied on the HTBI primer set. One entry per CDR3 protein, called by TCRdb with MiXCR from the multiplex PCR reads. Of 300,000 to 350,000 distinct CDR3 sequences listed, 15% to 20% were seen once; the top ten hold around 15%. For ophthalmopathy patients, the Clinical Activity Score was at least 3 and the NOSPECS grade at least 4; duration was under 3 months. Exclusion followed for patients with uncontrolled infection, other autoimmune disease, pregnancy or lactation. The source of the PBMCs was roughly 10 ml of fresh peripheral blood. This clonotype was picked up many times. The sequenced sample consisted of blood. This receptor was taken from a woman between 40 and 55 years old with Graves' ophthalmopathy.

The CDR3 DNA reads as TGTGCCACCAGTGATTTGCGCAGGGGGCACGGCGAGCAGTACTTC. Amino acids: CATSDLRRGHGEQYF. V usage is TRBV24-1 and J usage is TRBJ2-7; 8 bases are a match to TRBD1. V gave up 0 bases and J gave up 6 bases; unmatched junction bases: 6. The CDR3 is 15 amino acids. From germline, CDR1 is KGHDR and CDR2 SFDVKD.